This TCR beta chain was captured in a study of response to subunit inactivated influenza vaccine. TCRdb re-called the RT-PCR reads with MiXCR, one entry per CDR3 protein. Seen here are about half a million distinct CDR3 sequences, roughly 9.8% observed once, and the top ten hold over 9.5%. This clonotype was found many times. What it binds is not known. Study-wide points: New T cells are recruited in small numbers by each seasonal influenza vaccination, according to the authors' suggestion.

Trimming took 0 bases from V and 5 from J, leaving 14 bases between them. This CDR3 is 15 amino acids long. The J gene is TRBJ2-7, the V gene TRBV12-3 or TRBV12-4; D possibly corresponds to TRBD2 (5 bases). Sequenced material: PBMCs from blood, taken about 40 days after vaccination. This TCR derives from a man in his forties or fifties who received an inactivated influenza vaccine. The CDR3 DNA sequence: TGTGCCAGCAGTTTAGCCGGGGTGAGAGCCCACGAGCAGTACTTC. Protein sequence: CASSLAGVRAHEQYF.